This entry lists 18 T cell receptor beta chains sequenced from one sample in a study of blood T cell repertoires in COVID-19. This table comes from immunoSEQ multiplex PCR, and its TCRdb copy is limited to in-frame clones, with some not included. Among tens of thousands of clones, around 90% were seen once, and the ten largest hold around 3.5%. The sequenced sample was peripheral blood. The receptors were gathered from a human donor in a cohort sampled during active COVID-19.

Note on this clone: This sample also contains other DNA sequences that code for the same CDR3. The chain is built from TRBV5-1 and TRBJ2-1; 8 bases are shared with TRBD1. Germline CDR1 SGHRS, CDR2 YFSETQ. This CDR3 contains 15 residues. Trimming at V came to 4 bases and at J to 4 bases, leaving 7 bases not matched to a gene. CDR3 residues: CASSPGQGRYNEQFF. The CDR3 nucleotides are TGCGCCAGCAGCCCAGGACAGGGAAGATACAATGAGCAGTTCTTC. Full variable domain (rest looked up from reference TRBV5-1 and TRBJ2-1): KAGVTQTPRYLIKTRGQQVTLSCSPISGHRSVSWYQQTPGQGLQFLFEYFSETQRNKGNFPGRFSGRQFSNSRSEMNVSTLELGDSALYLCASSPGQGRYNEQFFGPGTRLTVL.

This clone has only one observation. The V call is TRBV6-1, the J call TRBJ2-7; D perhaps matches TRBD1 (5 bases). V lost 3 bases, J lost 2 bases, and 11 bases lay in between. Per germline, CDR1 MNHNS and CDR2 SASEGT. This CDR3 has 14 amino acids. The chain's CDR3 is CASSDSGSTYEQYF. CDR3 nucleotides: TGTGCCAGCAGTGATTCAGGGTCCACCTACGAGCAGTACTTC.

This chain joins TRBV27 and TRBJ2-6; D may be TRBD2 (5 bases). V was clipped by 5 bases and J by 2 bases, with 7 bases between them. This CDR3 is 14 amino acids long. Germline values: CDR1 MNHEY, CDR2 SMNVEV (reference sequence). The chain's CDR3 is CASSHSAGANVLTF. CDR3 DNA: TGTGCCAGCAGTCATAGCGCTGGGGCCAACGTCCTGACTTTC. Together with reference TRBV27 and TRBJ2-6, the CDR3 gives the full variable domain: EAQVTQNPRYLITVTGKKLTVTCSQNMNHEYMSWYRQDPGLGLRQIYYSMNVEVTDKGDVPEGYKVSRKEKRNFPLILESPSPNQTSLYFCASSHSAGANVLTFGAGSRLTVL.

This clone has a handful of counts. CDR3 loop: CASSQGGILFFYNYGYTF. The CDR3, as DNA: TGCGCCAGCAGCCAAGGAGGGATTCTCTTTTTTTATAACTATGGCTACACCTTC. The rearrangement uses TRBV4-1 and TRBJ1-2; D gene uncertain. Germline-derived CDR1 and CDR2 are MGHRA and YSYEKL. This CDR3 is 18 amino acids long. Trimming stripped 1 base from V and 1 base from J, with 19 bases between.

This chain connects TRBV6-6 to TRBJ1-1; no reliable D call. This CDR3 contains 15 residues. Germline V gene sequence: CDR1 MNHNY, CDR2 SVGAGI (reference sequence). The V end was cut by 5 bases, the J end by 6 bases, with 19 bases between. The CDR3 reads CASSSGPRPSAEAFF. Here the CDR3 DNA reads TGTGCCAGCAGTAGCGGGCCACGGCCTAGCGCTGAAGCTTTCTTT.

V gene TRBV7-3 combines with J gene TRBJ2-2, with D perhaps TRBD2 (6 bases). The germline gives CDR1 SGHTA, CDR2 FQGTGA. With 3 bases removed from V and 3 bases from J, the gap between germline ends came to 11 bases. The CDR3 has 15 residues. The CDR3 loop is CASSFRGGDTGELFF. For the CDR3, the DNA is TGTGCCAGCAGCTTTAGGGGCGGGGACACCGGGGAGCTGTTTTTT.

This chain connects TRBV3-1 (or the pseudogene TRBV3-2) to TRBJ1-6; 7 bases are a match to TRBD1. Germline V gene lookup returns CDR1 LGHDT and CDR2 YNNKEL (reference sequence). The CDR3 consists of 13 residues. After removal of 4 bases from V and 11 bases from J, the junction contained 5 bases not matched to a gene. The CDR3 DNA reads TGTGCCAGCAGCCCAGACAGGGTGACACCCCTCCACTTT. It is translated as CASSPDRVTPLHF.

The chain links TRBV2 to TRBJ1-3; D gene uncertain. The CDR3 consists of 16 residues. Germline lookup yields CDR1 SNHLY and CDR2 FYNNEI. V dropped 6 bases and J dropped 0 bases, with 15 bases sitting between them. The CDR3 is CASSSPSEASGNTIYF. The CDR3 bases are TGTGCCAGCAGCTCACCCTCGGAGGCCTCTGGAAACACCATATATTTT.

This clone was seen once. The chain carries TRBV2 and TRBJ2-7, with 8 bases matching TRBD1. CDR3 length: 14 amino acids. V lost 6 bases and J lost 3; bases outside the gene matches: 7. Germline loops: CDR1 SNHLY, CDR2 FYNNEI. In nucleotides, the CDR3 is TGTGCCAGCAGCCCGGGACAGGAGATCTACGAGCAGTACTTC. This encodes CASSPGQEIYEQYF. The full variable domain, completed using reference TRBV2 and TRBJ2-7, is EPEVTQTPSHQVTQMGQEVILRCVPISNHLYFYWYRQILGQKVEFLVSFYNNEISEKSEIFDDQFSVERPDGSNFTLKIRSTKLEDSAMYFCASSPGQEIYEQYFGPGTRLTVT.

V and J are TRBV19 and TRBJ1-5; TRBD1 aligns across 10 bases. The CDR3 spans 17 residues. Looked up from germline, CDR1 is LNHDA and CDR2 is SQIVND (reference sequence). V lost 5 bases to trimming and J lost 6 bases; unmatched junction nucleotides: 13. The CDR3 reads CASSRTGGIATGQPQHF. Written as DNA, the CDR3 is TGTGCCAGTAGTCGGACAGGGGGGATCGCAACAGGTCAGCCCCAGCATTTT.

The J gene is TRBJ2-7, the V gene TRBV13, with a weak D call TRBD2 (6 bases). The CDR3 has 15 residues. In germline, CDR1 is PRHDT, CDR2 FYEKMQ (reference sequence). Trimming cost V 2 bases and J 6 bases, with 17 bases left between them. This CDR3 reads CASSLRGSGVLEQYF. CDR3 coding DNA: TGTGCCAGCAGCTTAAGGGGTAGCGGAGTGCTCGAGCAGTACTTC.

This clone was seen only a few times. The CDR3 loop reads CASSPRLGGEIGDTQYF. Here the CDR3 DNA reads TGTGCCAGCAGCCCAAGGTTAGGGGGGGAGATAGGAGATACGCAGTATTTT. V and J are TRBV6-2 or TRBV6-3 and TRBJ2-3; D might be TRBD2 (7 bases). The germline V and J ends were trimmed by 6 bases and 5 bases, with 24 bases remaining between them. This CDR3 region has 17 residues. The germline V gene encodes CDR1 MNHEY and CDR2 SVGEGT.

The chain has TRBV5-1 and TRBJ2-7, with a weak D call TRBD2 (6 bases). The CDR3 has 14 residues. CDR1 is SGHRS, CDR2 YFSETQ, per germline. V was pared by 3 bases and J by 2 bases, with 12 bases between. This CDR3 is CASSSTGGTYEQYF. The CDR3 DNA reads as TGCGCCAGCAGCTCCACCGGGGGAACCTACGAGCAGTACTTC.

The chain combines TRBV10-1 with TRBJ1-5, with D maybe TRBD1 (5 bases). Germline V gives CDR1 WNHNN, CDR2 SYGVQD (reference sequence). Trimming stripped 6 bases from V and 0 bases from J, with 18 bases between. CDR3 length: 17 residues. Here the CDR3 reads CASSPTPSRDSNQPQHF. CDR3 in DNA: TGCGCCAGCAGCCCCACCCCAAGCAGGGATAGCAATCAGCCCCAGCATTTT.

The CDR3 protein is CASSVGGRSYGYTF. CDR3 sequence (DNA): TGTGCCAGCAGCGTCGGGGGGCGATCCTATGGCTACACCTTC. The chain employs TRBV9 and TRBJ1-2; possibly TRBD1 for D (6 bases). Trimming removed 2 bases at V and 4 bases at J, with 12 bases between. CDR1 and CDR2 (germline): SGDLS, YYNGEE. The length of the CDR3 is 14 residues.

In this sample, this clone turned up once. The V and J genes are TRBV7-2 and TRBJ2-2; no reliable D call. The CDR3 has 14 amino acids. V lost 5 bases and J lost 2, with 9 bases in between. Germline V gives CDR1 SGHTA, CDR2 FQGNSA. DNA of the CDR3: TGTGCCAGCAGCCAAGTGGCCAACACCGGGGAGCTGTTTTTT. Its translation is CASSQVANTGELFF.

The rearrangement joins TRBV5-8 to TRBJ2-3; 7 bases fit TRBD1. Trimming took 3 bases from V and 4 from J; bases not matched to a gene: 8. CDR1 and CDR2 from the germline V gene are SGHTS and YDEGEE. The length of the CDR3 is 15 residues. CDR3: CASSSDRARADTQYF. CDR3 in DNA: TGTGCCAGCAGCTCCGACAGGGCTCGGGCAGATACGCAGTATTTT. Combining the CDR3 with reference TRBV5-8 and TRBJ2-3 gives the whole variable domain EAGVTQSPTHLIKTRGQQATLRCSPISGHTSVYWYQQALGLGLQFLLWYDEGEERNRGNFPPRFSGRQFPNYSSELNVNALELEDSALYLCASSSDRARADTQYFGPGTRLTVL.

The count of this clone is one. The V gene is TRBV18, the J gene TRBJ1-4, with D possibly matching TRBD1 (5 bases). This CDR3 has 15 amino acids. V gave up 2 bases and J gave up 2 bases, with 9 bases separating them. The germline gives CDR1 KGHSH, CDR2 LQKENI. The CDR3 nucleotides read TGTGCCAGCTCACCAGGGACTAGGACTAATGAAAAACTGTTTTTT. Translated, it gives CASSPGTRTNEKLFF.